The 24 T cell receptor beta chains given below trace back to one sample, sequenced in a study of blood T cells in healthy people across ages. Then a second PCR, running roughly 7 to 11 cycles, was carried out with a sample-barcoded 5' primer and a J-beta primer mix. MiXCR was run by TCRdb on the 5' RACE reads, yielding one entry per CDR3 protein. The sample lists some 1.5 million distinct CDR3 sequences, about 28% seen once, with roughly 8% in the top ten. The source material was blood. These receptors all stem from a woman aged 30 to 39 in good health.

The chain combines TRBV21-1 with TRBJ1-2; TRBD1 is the table's D call, not checked against the DNA. TRBV21-1 is described as a pseudogene. The CDR3 has 15 amino acids. The CDR3 spells CASSTEGAIDYGYTF. The CDR3 coding sequence is TGTGCCAGCAGCACCGAGGGGGCCATCGACTATGGCTACACCTTC.

Ten or more counts support this clonotype. The rearrangement uses TRBV20-1 and TRBJ2-5; D remains ambiguous. Trimming pared 0 bases from V and 5 bases from J, leaving 10 bases between. The CDR3 has 13 residues. Germline assignment: CDR1 DFQATT and CDR2 SNEGSKA (reference sequence). CDR3 coding DNA: TGCAGTGCTAGAGATCGGGTCCTGGAGACCCAGTACTTC. Translated, it gives CSARDRVLETQYF.

This clonotype has just a few counts. The V and J genes are TRBV7-8 and TRBJ2-7; D may match TRBD1 or TRBD2 (6 bases each). Trimming took 7 bases from V and 2 from J, leaving 15 bases between them. From germline, CDR1 is SGHVS and CDR2 FQNEAQ. This CDR3 has 14 residues. The CDR3 DNA reads as TGTGCCAGCACCTCAGGGGCGGGAACCTACGAGCAGTACTTC. Translation: CASTSGAGTYEQYF.

Worth noting for this clonotype: At one end, the junction sequence differs from germline, possibly due to a read error. This sequence joins TRBV7-7 and TRBJ2-5; the D gene is possibly TRBD1 (5 bases). From germline, CDR1 is SSHAT and CDR2 FNYEAQ (reference sequence). The CDR3 length is 15 residues. The DNA for the CDR3 is TGTGCCAGCAGCTTAGAGTCAGGGCCTCAAGAGGCCCAGTACTTC. It yields the protein CASSLESGPQEAQYF.

The chain employs TRBV6-2 or TRBV6-3 and TRBJ2-1; 10 bases match TRBD2. Unmatched junction bases numbered 6, after V lost 2 bases and J lost 5 bases. This CDR3 is 16 amino acids long. Germline CDR1 is MNHEY and CDR2 is SVGEGT. DNA of the CDR3: TGTGCCAGCAGTTACGAAGCGGGGGGGCTAAACAATGAGCAGTTCTTC. Amino acid sequence: CASSYEAGGLNNEQFF.

A word on this clonotype: Possible read error: a much larger clone is one base away. This chain joins TRBV9 and TRBJ2-7, with 7 bases lining up with TRBD1. CDR1 SGDLS and CDR2 YYNGEE come from the germline V gene. This CDR3 has 14 amino acids. Losses at the gene ends were 3 bases for V and 7 bases for J; bases not matched to a gene: 10. CDR3 DNA sequence: TGTGCCAGCAGCGCCGGACAGGATGGGAATGAGCAGTACTTC. Its translation is CASSAGQDGNEQYF.

This clonotype was counted ten times or more. The genes are TRBV24-1 and TRBJ2-3; D remains ambiguous. This CDR3 contains 13 residues. Germline lookup yields CDR1 KGHDR and CDR2 SFDVKD. Trimming pared 0 bases from V and 2 bases from J, leaving 2 bases between. Here the CDR3 reads CATSDLDTDTQYF. The DNA for the CDR3 is TGTGCCACCAGTGATTTGGACACAGATACGCAGTATTTT.

V and J are TRBV7-8 and TRBJ1-5, with no clear D. The CDR3 consists of 17 residues. The V gene lost 1 base and the J gene lost 4 bases, with 17 bases spanning the gap. Germline CDR1 reads SGHVS; CDR2 reads FQNEAQ. Here the CDR3 DNA reads TGTGCCAGCAGCTTAGGGTATGCCAATGGCCCAAATCAGCCCCAGCATTTT. Residues: CASSLGYANGPNQPQHF.

This clonotype was counted only a few times. This chain links TRBV28 with TRBJ2-4; 7 nucleotides line up with TRBD2. CDR1 MDHEN and CDR2 SYDVKM come from the germline V gene. J gave up 1 base and V 3 bases, and 3 bases lay outside the gene matches. This CDR3 is built from 15 residues. CDR3 sequence reads: CASSFGGWAKNIQYF. The CDR3 nucleotides are TGTGCCAGCAGTTTCGGGGGGTGGGCCAAAAACATTCAGTACTTC.

This sequence joins TRBV10-3 and TRBJ1-5; D is perhaps TRBD1 (5 bases). Trimming shortened V by 6 bases and J by 7 bases, and 13 bases separated the two germline ends. The length of the CDR3 is 13 residues. Germline loops: CDR1 ENHRY, CDR2 SYGVKD. CDR3 sequence reads: CAIRAGLEQPQHF. Written as DNA, the CDR3 is TGTGCCATCAGGGCAGGGCTGGAACAGCCCCAGCATTTT.

The V gene is TRBV7-2, the J gene TRBJ2-5; TRBD2 might be the D (6 bases). CDR1 and CDR2 (germline): SGHTA, FQGNSA. Trimming cost V 2 bases and J 4 bases, with 11 bases left between them. This CDR3 has 14 residues. As DNA, the CDR3 is TGTGCCAGCAGCTTACCTAGCGAAAGAGAGACCCAGTACTTC. It encodes CASSLPSERETQYF.

The chain has TRBV5-1 and TRBJ1-1; possible D gene TRBD1, 5 bases. Trimming removed 5 bases from V and 1 base from J, with 12 bases in between. From germline, CDR1 is SGHRS and CDR2 YFSETQ. This CDR3 has 14 residues. Here the CDR3 DNA reads TGCGCCAGCAGTTGGGGGACGGAGAACACTGAAGCTTTCTTT. Residues: CASSWGTENTEAFF.

This clonotype occurred a few times. At one of its ends the junction is not consistent with the germline gene, which may arise from a read error. The J gene is TRBJ1-5, the V gene TRBV12-3 or TRBV12-4; D not resolved. The CDR3 consists of 13 residues. The CDR3 sequence is CASCLGSGQPQHF. As DNA, the CDR3 is TGTGCCAGCTGTTTGGGAAGCGGACAGCCCCAGCATTTT.

The V call is TRBV5-1, the J call TRBJ2-5; 9 bases fit TRBD2. CDR3 size: 16 residues. V was pared by 2 bases and J by 2 bases, with 7 bases of the junction left unmatched. Germline loops: CDR1 SGHRS, CDR2 YFSETQ. The DNA for the CDR3 is TGCGCCAGCAGCTTATCGCTAGCGGGAAATCAAGAGACCCAGTACTTC. Translated: CASSLSLAGNQETQYF.

The gene calls are TRBV18 and TRBJ2-1; 13 positions agree with TRBD2. V dropped 3 bases and J dropped 8; count of bases not matched to a gene: 7. CDR1 and CDR2 from the germline V gene are KGHSH and LQKENI. The CDR3 length is 16 residues. CDR3 in amino acids: CASSPGLAGVGDEQFF. The CDR3 DNA is TGTGCCAGCTCACCCGGACTAGCGGGAGTAGGCGATGAGCAGTTCTTC.

This clonotype was found many times. This chain uses TRBV12-3 or TRBV12-4 with TRBJ1-1; tentative D call: TRBD1 (5 bases). Trimming took 5 bases from V and 1 from J, leaving 8 bases between them. The CDR3 is 13 amino acids. The CDR3 sequence: CASSTGGNTEAFF. CDR3 nucleotides: TGTGCCAGCAGTACCGGGGGGAACACTGAAGCTTTCTTT.

This clonotype was seen a handful of times. The rearrangement joins TRBV18 to TRBJ2-7, with 10 bases lining up with TRBD2. V was pared by 2 bases and J by 0 bases, with 10 bases of the junction left unmatched. CDR1 KGHSH and CDR2 LQKENI come from the germline V gene. The CDR3 consists of 18 residues. The CDR3 DNA is TGTGCCAGCTCACCAGATGGACTAGCGGTCCTCAGCTCCTACGAGCAGTACTTC. Translated, it gives CASSPDGLAVLSSYEQYF.

This clonotype was observed a handful of times. The V call is TRBV3-1, the J call TRBJ2-5; TRBD1 is a possible D gene (5 bases). The germline CDR1 and CDR2 sequences are LGHDT and YNNKEL (reference sequence). The CDR3 covers 15 residues. Trimming removed 0 bases at V and 9 bases at J, with 17 bases between. Here the CDR3 DNA reads TGTGCCAGCAGCCAAGAAGGGCTCCTTCTAGGGGCCCAGTACTTC. This codes for CASSQEGLLLGAQYF.

The chain is built from TRBV20-1 and TRBJ2-7, with a weak D call TRBD2 (6 bases). This CDR3 has 13 amino acids. The V gene's germline CDR1 is DFQATT and CDR2 SNEGSKA (reference sequence). V was trimmed by 3 bases and J by 6 bases, leaving 15 bases between them. The CDR3 here is CSASPRLGGEQYF. CDR3 DNA sequence: TGCAGTGCTAGTCCGAGACTAGGAGGCGAGCAGTACTTC.

This clonotype has just a few counts. The CDR3 DNA reads TGTGCCAGCAGCTTAGGGGACAGGGTACACGAGCAGTACTTC. Translation gives CASSLGDRVHEQYF. This chain links TRBV7-2 with TRBJ2-7; 9 nucleotides match TRBD1. The CDR3 is made up of 14 amino acids. Germline CDR1 reads SGHTA; CDR2 reads FQGNSA. With V trimmed by 1 base and J by 5 bases, 3 bases remained unmatched. The whole variable domain, filled in from reference TRBV7-2 and TRBJ2-7, reads GAGVSQSPSNKVTEKGKDVELRCDPISGHTALYWYRQSLGQGLEFLIYFQGNSAPDKSGLPSDRFSAERTGGSVSTLTIQRTQQEDSAVYLCASSLGDRVHEQYFGPGTRLTVT.

In its sample, this clonotype was seen a few times. The V gene is TRBV7-2, the J gene TRBJ1-5, with 7 bases identical to TRBD1. The CDR3 extends over 14 amino acids. Germline V gene lookup returns CDR1 SGHTA and CDR2 FQGNSA. J gave up 4 bases and V 7 bases, and 7 bases lay outside the gene matches. The CDR3 here is CASTSGTVNQPQHF. As DNA, the CDR3 is TGTGCCAGCACCTCCGGGACAGTGAATCAGCCCCAGCATTTT.

This chain connects TRBV30 to TRBJ1-5, with D hard to call. V was pared by 4 bases and J by 3 bases, with 13 bases between. The CDR3 spans 14 residues. The germline V gene encodes CDR1 GTSNPN and CDR2 SVGIG (reference sequence). CDR3 protein: CAWTTQRDNQPQHF. CDR3 bases: TGTGCCTGGACCACCCAAAGGGACAATCAGCCCCAGCATTTT.

Points on this clonotype: Mismatch with germline at one junction end may stem from a read error. The V gene is TRBV14, the J gene TRBJ2-1, with D tentatively TRBD2 (6 bases). Germline V CDR1 and CDR2: SGHDN, FVKESK. The CDR3 length is 17 residues. The CDR3 is CVSSQDRRDRGRNEQFF. The CDR3 DNA reads TGTGTCAGCAGCCAAGATCGGAGGGATCGGGGTAGGAATGAGCAGTTCTTC.

The chain employs TRBV3-1 and TRBJ1-1; unclear D gene. The CDR3 has 14 residues. The V gene's germline CDR1 is LGHDT and CDR2 YNNKEL (reference sequence). V lost 2 bases and J lost 5, with 12 bases in between. Written as DNA, the CDR3 is TGTGCCAGCAGCCAACGTGGACCGTCTACTGAAGCTTTCTTT. Translation: CASSQRGPSTEAFF.